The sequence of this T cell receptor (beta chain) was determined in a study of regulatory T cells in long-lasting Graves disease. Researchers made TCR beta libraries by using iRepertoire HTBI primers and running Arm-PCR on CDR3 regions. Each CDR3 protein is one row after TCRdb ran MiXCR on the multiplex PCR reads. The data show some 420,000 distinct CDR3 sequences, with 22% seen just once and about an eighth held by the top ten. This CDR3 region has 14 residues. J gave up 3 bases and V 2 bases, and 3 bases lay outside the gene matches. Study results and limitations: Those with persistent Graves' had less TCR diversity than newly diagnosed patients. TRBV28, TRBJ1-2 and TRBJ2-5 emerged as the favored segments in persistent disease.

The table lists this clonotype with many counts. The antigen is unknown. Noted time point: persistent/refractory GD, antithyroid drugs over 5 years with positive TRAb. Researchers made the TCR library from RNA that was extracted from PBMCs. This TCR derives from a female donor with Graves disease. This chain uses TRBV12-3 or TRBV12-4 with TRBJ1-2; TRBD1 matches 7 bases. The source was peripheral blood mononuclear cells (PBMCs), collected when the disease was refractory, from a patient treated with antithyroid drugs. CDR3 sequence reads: CASSLMGTDYGYTF. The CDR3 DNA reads TGTGCCAGCAGTTTAATGGGGACAGACTATGGCTACACCTTC.